Below are 5 T cell receptor beta chains sequenced from a single sample in a study of T cell repertoires in ileal Crohn's disease. This table comes from immunoSEQ multiplex PCR, and its TCRdb copy is limited to in-frame clones, with some not included. This sample has 25,000 to 35,000 clones, with about 81% found just once. Material for sequencing was ileal tissue. These TCRs come from an adult with Crohn's disease.

The chain is built from TRBV29-1 and TRBJ1-2, with D perhaps matching TRBD1 (5 bases). V was shortened by 6 bases and J by 1 base, with 12 bases between the two germline ends. CDR3 size: 13 residues. CDR1 SQVTM and CDR2 ANQGSEA come from the germline V gene. The CDR3 spells CSVDPGLNYGYTF. The CDR3 nucleotides read TGCAGCGTCGATCCGGGACTTAACTATGGCTACACCTTC.

The rearrangement uses TRBV2 and TRBJ1-1; D is uncertain. CDR1 SNHLY and CDR2 FYNNEI come from the germline V gene. Deletions cut 3 bases from V and 1 base from J, with 12 bases between. CDR3 length equals 15 residues. CDR3 bases: TGTGCCAGCAGTGACCCGATCGTGAGGAACACTGAAGCTTTCTTT. Protein sequence: CASSDPIVRNTEAFF.

This clone was counted a single time. This sequence joins TRBV9 and TRBJ1-6, with 9 positions matching TRBD1. This CDR3 contains 14 residues. J was trimmed by 14 bases and V by 0 bases; bases with no gene match: 6. The germline gives CDR1 SGDLS, CDR2 YYNGEE. CDR3 sequence: CASSVGGQGASLHF. CDR3 nucleotide sequence: TGTGCCAGCAGCGTAGGGGGACAGGGAGCCTCCCTCCACTTT. The full variable domain, completed using reference TRBV9 and TRBJ1-6, is DSGVTQTPKHLITATGQRVTLRCSPRSGDLSVYWYQQSLDQGLQFLIQYYNGEERAKGNILERFSAQQFPDLHSELNLSSLELGDSALYFCASSVGGQGASLHFGNGTRLTVT.

The chain recombines TRBV30 with TRBJ1-1; D might be TRBD1 (6 bases). Trimming pared 4 bases from V and 1 base from J, leaving 13 bases between. Per germline, CDR1 GTSNPN and CDR2 SVGIG (reference sequence). CDR3 size: 14 residues. The DNA for the CDR3 is TGTGCCTGGACCACCGGACAGACGAACACTGAAGCTTTCTTT. It yields the protein CAWTTGQTNTEAFF.

This clone came up once. V is TRBV4-2 and J is TRBJ1-3, with TRBD1 identical over 7 bases. Germline-derived CDR1 and CDR2 are LGHNA and YNFKEQ. The CDR3 consists of 16 residues. With 1 base clipped from V and 0 bases from J, the junction kept 3 bases outside the gene matches. In DNA, the CDR3 is TGTGCCAGCAGCCAAGTTGCAGGGGGCTCTGGAAACACCATATATTTT. It is translated as CASSQVAGGSGNTIYF.